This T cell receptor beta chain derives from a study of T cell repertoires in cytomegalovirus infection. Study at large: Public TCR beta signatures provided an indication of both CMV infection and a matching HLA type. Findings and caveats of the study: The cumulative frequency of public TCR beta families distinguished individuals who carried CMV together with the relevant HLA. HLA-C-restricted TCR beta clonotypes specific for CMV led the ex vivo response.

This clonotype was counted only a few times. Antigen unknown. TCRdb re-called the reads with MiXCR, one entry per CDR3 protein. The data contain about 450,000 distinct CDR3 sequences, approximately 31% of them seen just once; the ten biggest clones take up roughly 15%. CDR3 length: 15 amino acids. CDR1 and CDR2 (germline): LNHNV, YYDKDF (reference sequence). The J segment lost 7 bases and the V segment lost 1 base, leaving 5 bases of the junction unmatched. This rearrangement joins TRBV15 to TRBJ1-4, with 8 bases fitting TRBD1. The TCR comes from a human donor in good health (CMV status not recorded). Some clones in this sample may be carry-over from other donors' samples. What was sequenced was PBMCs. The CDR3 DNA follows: TGTGCCACCAGCAGAGGGGGACAGGACGGTGAAAAACTGTTTTTT. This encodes CATSRGGQDGEKLFF.